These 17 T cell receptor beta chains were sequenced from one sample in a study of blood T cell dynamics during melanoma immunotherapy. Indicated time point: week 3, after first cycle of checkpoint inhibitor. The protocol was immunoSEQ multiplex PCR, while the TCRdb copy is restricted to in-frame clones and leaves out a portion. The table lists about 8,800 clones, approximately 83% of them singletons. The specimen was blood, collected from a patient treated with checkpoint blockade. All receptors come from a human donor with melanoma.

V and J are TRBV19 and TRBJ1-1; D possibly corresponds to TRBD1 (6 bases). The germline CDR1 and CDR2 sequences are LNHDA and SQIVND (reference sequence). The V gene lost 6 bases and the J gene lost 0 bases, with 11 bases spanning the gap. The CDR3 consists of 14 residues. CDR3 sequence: CASRQGLLNTEAFF. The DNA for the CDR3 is TGTGCCAGTAGACAGGGACTGTTGAACACTGAAGCTTTCTTT. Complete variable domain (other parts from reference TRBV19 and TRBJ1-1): DGGITQSPKYLFRKEGQNVTLSCEQNLNHDAMYWYRQDPGQGLRLIYYSQIVNDFQKGDIAEGYSVSREKKESFPLTVTSAQKNPTAFYLCASRQGLLNTEAFFGQGTRLTVV.

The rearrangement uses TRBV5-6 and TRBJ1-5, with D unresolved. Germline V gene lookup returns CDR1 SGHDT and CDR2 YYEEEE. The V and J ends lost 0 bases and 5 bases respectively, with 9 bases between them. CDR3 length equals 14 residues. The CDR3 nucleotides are TGTGCCAGCAGCTTGGTGTCGGATGATCAGCCCCAGCATTTT. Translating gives CASSLVSDDQPQHF.

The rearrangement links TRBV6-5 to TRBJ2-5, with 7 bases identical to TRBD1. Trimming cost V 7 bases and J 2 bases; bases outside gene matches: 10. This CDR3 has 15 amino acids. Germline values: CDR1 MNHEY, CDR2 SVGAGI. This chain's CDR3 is CASIDFHRGQETQYF. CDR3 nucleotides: TGTGCCAGCATTGACTTTCACAGGGGACAAGAGACCCAGTACTTC.

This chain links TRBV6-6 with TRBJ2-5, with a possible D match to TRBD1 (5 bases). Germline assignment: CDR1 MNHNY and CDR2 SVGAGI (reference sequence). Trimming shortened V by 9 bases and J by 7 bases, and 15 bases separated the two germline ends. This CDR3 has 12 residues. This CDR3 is CASSFTQGTQYF. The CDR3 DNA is TGTGCCAGTTCCTTCACTCAGGGGACCCAGTACTTC.

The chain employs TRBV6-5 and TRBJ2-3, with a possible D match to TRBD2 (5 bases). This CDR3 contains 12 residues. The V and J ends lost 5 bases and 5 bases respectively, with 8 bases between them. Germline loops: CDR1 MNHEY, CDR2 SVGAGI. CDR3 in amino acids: CASSRRGDTQYF. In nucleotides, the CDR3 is TGTGCCAGCAGTCGCCGGGGAGATACGCAGTATTTT.

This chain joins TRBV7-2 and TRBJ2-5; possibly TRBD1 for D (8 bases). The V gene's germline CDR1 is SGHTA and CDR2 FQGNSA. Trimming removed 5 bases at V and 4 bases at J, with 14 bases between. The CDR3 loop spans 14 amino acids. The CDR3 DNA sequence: TGTGCCAGCAGCCGAAACAGGGGGGGAGAGACCCAGTACTTC. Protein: CASSRNRGGETQYF.

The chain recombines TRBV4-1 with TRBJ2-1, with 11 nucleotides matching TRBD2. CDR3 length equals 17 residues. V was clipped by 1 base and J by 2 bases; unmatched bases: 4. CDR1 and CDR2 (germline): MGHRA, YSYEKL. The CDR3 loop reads CASSQANSGGAYNEQFF. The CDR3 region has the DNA TGCGCCAGCAGCCAAGCGAATAGCGGGGGGGCCTACAATGAGCAGTTCTTC.

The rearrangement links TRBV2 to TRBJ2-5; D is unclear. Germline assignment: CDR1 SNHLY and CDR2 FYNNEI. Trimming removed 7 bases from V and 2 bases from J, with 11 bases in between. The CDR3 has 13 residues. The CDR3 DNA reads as TGTGCCAGCAAGTTCGGTGAGCAAGAGACCCAGTACTTC. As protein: CASKFGEQETQYF. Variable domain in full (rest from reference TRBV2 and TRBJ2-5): EPEVTQTPSHQVTQMGQEVILRCVPISNHLYFYWYRQILGQKVEFLVSFYNNEISEKSEIFDDQFSVERPDGSNFTLKIRSTKLEDSAMYFCASKFGEQETQYFGPGTRLLVL.

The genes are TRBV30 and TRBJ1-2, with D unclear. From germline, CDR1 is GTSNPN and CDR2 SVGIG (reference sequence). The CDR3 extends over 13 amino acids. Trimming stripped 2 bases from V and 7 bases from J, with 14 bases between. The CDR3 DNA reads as TGTGCCTGGAGTACTGGAGGTGGCGGTGGCTACACCTTC. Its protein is CAWSTGGGGGYTF.

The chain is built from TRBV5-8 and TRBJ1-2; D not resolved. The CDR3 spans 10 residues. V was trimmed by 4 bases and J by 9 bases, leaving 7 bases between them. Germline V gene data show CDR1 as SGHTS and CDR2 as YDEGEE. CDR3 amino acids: CASSQWSYTF. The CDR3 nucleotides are TGTGCCAGCAGCCAATGGAGCTACACCTTC.

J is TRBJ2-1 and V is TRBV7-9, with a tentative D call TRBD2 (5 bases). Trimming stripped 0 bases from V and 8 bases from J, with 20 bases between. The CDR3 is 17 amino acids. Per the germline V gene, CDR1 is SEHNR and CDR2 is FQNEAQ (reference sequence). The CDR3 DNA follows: TGTGCCAGCAGCTTAGCGCTAGGGCAGCGGTTTGGGGATGAGCAGTTCTTC. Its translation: CASSLALGQRFGDEQFF.

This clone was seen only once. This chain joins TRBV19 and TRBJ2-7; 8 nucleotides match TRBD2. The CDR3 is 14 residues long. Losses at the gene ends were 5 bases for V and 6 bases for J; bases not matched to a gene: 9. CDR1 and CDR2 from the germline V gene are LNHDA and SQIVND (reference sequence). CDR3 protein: CASSLVAGRREQYF. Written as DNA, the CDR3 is TGTGCCAGTAGTTTAGTAGCGGGGCGGCGCGAGCAGTACTTC.

CDR3 DNA: TGTGCCAGCAGCTTAAACGGCGGCCTTTCGGGTTATGGCTACACCTTC. Translating gives CASSLNGGLSGYGYTF. V is TRBV7-3 and J is TRBJ1-2, with D unclear. Deletions cut 1 base from V and 5 bases from J, with 17 bases between. Germline lookup yields CDR1 SGHTA and CDR2 FQGTGA. This CDR3 spans 16 amino acids.

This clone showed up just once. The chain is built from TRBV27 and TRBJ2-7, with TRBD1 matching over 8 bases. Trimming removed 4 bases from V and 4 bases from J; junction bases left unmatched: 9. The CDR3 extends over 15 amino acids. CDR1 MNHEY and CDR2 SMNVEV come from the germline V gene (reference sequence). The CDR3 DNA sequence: TGTGCCAGCAGTTCACCAGGACAGGGTAAATACGAGCAGTACTTC. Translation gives CASSSPGQGKYEQYF.

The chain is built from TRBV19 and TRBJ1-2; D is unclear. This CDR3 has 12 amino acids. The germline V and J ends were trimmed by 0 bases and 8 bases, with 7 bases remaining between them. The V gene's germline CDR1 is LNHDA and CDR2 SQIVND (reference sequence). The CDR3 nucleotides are TGTGCCAGTAGTATAGACCCTTCGGGCTACACCTTC. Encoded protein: CASSIDPSGYTF.

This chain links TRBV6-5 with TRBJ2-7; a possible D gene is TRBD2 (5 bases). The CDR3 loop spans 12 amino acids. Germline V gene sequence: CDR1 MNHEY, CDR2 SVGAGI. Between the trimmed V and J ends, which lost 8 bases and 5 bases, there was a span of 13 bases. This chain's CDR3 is CASVGNGDEQYF. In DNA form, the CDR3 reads TGTGCCAGCGTAGGGAACGGGGACGAGCAGTACTTC.

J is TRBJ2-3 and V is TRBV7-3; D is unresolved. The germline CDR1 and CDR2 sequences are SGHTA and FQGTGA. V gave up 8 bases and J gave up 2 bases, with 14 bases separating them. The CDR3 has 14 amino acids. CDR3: CASQARTNTDTQYF. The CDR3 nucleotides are TGTGCCAGCCAGGCTAGAACCAACACAGATACGCAGTATTTT.